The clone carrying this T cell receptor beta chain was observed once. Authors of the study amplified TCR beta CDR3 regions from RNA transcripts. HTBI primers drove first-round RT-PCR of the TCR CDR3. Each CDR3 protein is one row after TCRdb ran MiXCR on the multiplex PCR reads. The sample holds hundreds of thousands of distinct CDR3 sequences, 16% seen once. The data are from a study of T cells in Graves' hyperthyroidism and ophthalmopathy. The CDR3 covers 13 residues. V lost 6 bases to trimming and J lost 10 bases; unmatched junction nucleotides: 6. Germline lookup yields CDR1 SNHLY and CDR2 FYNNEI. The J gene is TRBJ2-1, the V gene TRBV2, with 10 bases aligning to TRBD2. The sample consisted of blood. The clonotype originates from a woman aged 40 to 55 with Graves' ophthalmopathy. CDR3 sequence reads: CASSPTSGAEQFF. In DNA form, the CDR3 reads TGTGCCAGCAGCCCCACTAGCGGGGCAGAGCAGTTCTTC.